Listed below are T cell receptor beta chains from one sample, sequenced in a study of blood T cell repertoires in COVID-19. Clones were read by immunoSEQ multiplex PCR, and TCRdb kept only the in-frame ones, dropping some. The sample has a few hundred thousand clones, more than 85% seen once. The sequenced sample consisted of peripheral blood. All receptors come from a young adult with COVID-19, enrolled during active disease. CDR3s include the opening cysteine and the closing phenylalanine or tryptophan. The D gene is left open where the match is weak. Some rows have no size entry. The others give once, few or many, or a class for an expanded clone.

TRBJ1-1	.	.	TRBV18	TGTGCCAGCTCACCTAAGACATTGACTGAAGCTTTCTTT	CASSPKTLTEAFF
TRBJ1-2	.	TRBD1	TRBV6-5	TGTGCCCTCGCTCCGGGACAGCCCAACTATGGCTACACCTTC	CALAPGQPNYGYTF
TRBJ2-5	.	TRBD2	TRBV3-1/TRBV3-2	TGTGCCAGCAGCCAACCCGCCCCTAGCGGGAGGGGAGAGACCCAGTACTTC	CASSQPAPSGRGETQYF
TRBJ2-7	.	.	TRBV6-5	TGTGCCAGCTCAACAGGGGGGGGCGAGCAGTACTTC	CASSTGGGEQYF
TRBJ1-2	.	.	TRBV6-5	TGTGCCAGCAGTTCCCCTCGACAGGTCGGAAGCTATGGCTACACCTTC	CASSSPRQVGSYGYTF
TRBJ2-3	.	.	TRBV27	TGTGCCAGCAGTTCCCCGGCCTCTTGGGCCACCACAGATACGCAGTATTTT	CASSSPASWATTDTQYF
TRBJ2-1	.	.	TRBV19	TGTGCCAGTAGTATCTCCAGGGTCATCAATGAGCAGTTCTTC	CASSISRVINEQFF
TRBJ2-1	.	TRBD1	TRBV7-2	TGTGCCAGCAGCTTGGGACAGACCCTCAGGTACAATGAGCAGTTCTTC	CASSLGQTLRYNEQFF
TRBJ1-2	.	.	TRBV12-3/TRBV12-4	TGTGCCAGCAGTCTGCGCCCAAACTATGGCTACACCTTC	CASSLRPNYGYTF
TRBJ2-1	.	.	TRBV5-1	TGCGCCAGCAGCTTGAGGCAGGCGGGAAGGGGTTACAATGAGCAGTTCTTC	CASSLRQAGRGYNEQFF
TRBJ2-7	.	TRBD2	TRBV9	TGTGCCAGCAGCCTGGAGGTTGGCGGGGGCTACGAGCAGTACTTC	CASSLEVGGGYEQYF
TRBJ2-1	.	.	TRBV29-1	TGCAGCGCCAGACAGGGACTAGCCTACAATGAGCAGTTCTTC	CSARQGLAYNEQFF
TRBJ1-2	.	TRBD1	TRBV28	TGTGCCAGCAGCCAAGACAGGGCAGCCGCTAACTATGGCTACACCTTC	CASSQDRAAANYGYTF
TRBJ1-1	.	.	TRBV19	TGTGCCAGTAGGTACAGGAACACTGAAGCTTTCTTT	CASRYRNTEAFF
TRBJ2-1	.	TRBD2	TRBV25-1	TGTGCCAGCAGTGAGAGGACTAGCGGGAGCTCCTACAATGAGCAGTTCTTC	CASSERTSGSSYNEQFF
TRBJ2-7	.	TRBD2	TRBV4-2	TGTGCCAGCAGCCAAGTCGATGGACTAGCGGGAAGGGGCGAGCAGTACTTC	CASSQVDGLAGRGEQYF
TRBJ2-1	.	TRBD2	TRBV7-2	TGTGCCAGCAGCTTCCCCGGGAGGGGGCAGTTCTTC	CASSFPGRGQFF
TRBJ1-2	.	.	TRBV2	TGTGCCAGCACCATAAGTGGGGAGCTGGGTAACTATGGCTACACCTTC	CASTISGELGNYGYTF
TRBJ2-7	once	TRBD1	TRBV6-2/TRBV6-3	TGTGCCAGCAGCCAAACGACAGGGGGTAGAAACTACGAGCAGTACTTC	CASSQTTGGRNYEQYF
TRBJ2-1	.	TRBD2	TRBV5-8	TGTGCCAGCACTCGGGGGGGAACCTCCTACAATGAGCAGTTCTTC	CASTRGGTSYNEQFF
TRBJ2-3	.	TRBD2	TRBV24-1	TGTGCCACCAGTGGCCGCATGACAGGGACTAGCGGTTCTAGCACAGATACGCAGTATTTT	CATSGRMTGTSGSSTDTQYF
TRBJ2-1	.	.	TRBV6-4	TGTGCCAGCAGTGACTGGTGGGGGGATGAGCAGTTCTTC	CASSDWWGDEQFF
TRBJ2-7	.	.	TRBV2	TGTGCCAGCAGTGAACGAGCCGGGGAGCAGTACTTC	CASSERAGEQYF
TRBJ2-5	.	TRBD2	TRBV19	TGTGCCAGTAGTATTACGGGGGGAGGAAGGACCCAGTACTTC	CASSITGGGRTQYF
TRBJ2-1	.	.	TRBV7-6	TGTGCCAGCAGCTTAGGTGCAGGGGTCGGTGAGCAGTTCTTC	CASSLGAGVGEQFF
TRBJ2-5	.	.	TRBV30	TGTGCCTGGACTCCCGGCGTTTTCGGGGAGACCCAGTACTTC	CAWTPGVFGETQYF
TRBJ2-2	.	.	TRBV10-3	TGTGCCATCAGTGGCGCGGCAGGGGATTACACCGGGGAGCTGTTTTTT	CAISGAAGDYTGELFF
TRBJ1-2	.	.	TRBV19	TGTGCCAGTAGTATCTCGTCAGGAGGTAACTATGGCTACACCTTC	CASSISSGGNYGYTF
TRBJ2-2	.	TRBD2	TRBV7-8	TGTGCCAGCAGCTCTGGCCTAGCGGGAGGGTACACCGGGGAGCTGTTTTTT	CASSSGLAGGYTGELFF
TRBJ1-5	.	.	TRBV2	TGTGCCAGCAGGGTTACAGATATCAATCAGCCCCAGCATTTT	CASRVTDINQPQHF
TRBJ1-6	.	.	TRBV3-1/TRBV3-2	TGTGCCACTAAGGGGGGGCAGGGAATATTGACACCCCTCCACTTT	CATKGGQGILTPLHF
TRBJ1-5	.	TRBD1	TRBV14	TGTGCCAGCAGACCCCACCCCCGGGGGACAGGGTCCTGCTCTAATCAGCCCCAGCATTTT	CASRPHPRGTGSCSNQPQHF
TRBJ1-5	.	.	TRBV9	TGTGCCAGCAGCCCCGAAACAGGGTACAATCAGCCCCAGCATTTT	CASSPETGYNQPQHF
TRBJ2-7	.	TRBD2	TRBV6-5	TGTGCCAGCAGTTACAGCGGGAGCGGGGACGAGCAGTACTTC	CASSYSGSGDEQYF
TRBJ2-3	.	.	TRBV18	TGTGCCAGCTCACCCGAGAGGCAGGGGACAGATACGCAGTATTTT	CASSPERQGTDTQYF
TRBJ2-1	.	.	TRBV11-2	TGTGCCAGCAGCTTAGTCGGTAGCCCCTACAATGAGCAGTTCTTC	CASSLVGSPYNEQFF